This T cell receptor (beta chain) stems from a study of CD8+ T cells in alopecia areata. Study at large: Scalp area affected, as a percentage, set the severity score of treated patients.

The sequencing template was cDNA reverse transcribed from extracted RNA. TCRdb's table, derived via immunoSEQ multiplex PCR, lists solely in-frame clones and lacks some. The data contain about 64,000 clones, 46% of them singletons. Specified treatment: oral pan-JAK inhibitor, 5-10 mg twice daily. Individuals with alopecia areata gave both lesional scalp punch biopsies and peripheral blood for collection. From germline, CDR1 is SGHTA and CDR2 FQGNSA. The CDR3 is made up of 13 amino acids. The study's findings and limits: With tofacitinib ongoing, many expanded lesional clones persisted in both scalp and blood.

Worth noting for this clone: Its antigen is undetermined.

The origin of this receptor is a human donor with alopecia areata. The sample here was CD8+ T cells sorted from blood, taken at roughly week 36, from a patient treated with tofacitinib. The V gene is TRBV7-2, the J gene TRBJ2-2; 7 bases fit TRBD2. In DNA form, the CDR3 reads TGTGCGAAGGGGAGGGCGAGCACCGGGGAGCTGTTTTTT. This codes for CAKGRASTGELFF.